One sample yielded the 16 T cell receptor beta chains listed below, sequenced in a study of control samples from healthy donors and cancer patients. Assay used: immunoSEQ multiplex PCR; TCRdb lists only in-frame clones, some missing. This table has just over 90,000 clones, roughly nine tenths appearing once. Sequencing input: blood. These receptor sequences come from a woman between 45 and 60 years old in good health.

Comments on this clone: Other DNA sequences in this sample translate to the same CDR3. The genes are TRBV7-9 and TRBJ2-2; D gene unclear. This CDR3 contains 12 residues. Germline V gene lookup returns CDR1 SEHNR and CDR2 FQNEAQ (reference sequence). Trimming left V 3 bases short and J 4 bases short, with 3 bases between. For the CDR3, the DNA is TGTGCCAGCAGCTTTCTCACCGGGGAGCTGTTTTTT. Its translation: CASSFLTGELFF.

The chain employs TRBV18 and TRBJ2-5, with D unresolved. Germline assignment: CDR1 KGHSH and CDR2 LQKENI. With 1 base removed from V and 1 base from J, the gap between germline ends came to 10 bases. The CDR3 runs 15 residues. CDR3 nucleotides: TGTGCCAGCTCACCACGGTCAGCAACCCAAGAGACCCAGTACTTC. Amino acids: CASSPRSATQETQYF.

The chain employs TRBV9 and TRBJ2-7, with TRBD2 identical over 8 bases. Germline loops: CDR1 SGDLS, CDR2 YYNGEE. The CDR3 has 15 amino acids. V shed 4 bases, J shed 0 bases, and the junction held 6 bases outside the gene matches. CDR3 in amino acids: CASSLWTSRSYEQYF. The CDR3 DNA sequence: TGTGCCAGCAGCCTGTGGACTAGCCGCTCCTACGAGCAGTACTTC.

This clone has a single count. The chain links TRBV7-9 to TRBJ1-5, with no clear D. CDR3 length equals 12 residues. In germline, CDR1 is SEHNR, CDR2 FQNEAQ (reference sequence). With 1 base removed from V and 9 bases from J, the gap between germline ends came to 7 bases. As DNA, the CDR3 is TGTGCCAGCAGCTTAGACGCGGGGCCCCAGCATTTT. As protein: CASSLDAGPQHF.

The chain uses TRBV6-5 and TRBJ2-3; maybe TRBD1 (7 bases). Trimming shortened V by 6 bases and J by 4 bases, and 14 bases separated the two germline ends. The CDR3 covers 14 residues. The germline V gene has CDR1 MNHEY and CDR2 SVGAGI. DNA of the CDR3: TGTGCCAGCAGGGGAACCAGGGGGGCAGATACGCAGTATTTT. This encodes CASRGTRGADTQYF.

This clone was detected only a few times. The chain couples TRBV11-2 to TRBJ2-2; tentative D call: TRBD2 (6 bases). The CDR3 runs 18 residues. Trimming took 1 base from V and 0 from J, leaving 15 bases between them. CDR1 is SGHAT and CDR2 is FQNNGV in the germline V gene. The CDR3 protein is CASSLGYFRLANTGELFF. The CDR3 region has the DNA TGTGCCAGCAGCTTAGGATATTTTCGACTAGCGAACACCGGGGAGCTGTTTTTT.

About this clone itself: The sample has other DNA sequences that encode this CDR3 too. This chain links TRBV18 with TRBJ1-1; D unclear. V dropped 1 base and J dropped 3 bases, with 6 bases sitting between them. This CDR3 is 13 amino acids long. Germline lookup yields CDR1 KGHSH and CDR2 LQKENI. CDR3 DNA: TGTGCCAGCTCACCACAGGGCGACACTGAAGCTTTCTTT. Amino acids: CASSPQGDTEAFF.

CDR3 sequence: CASSLTDRQPQHF. CDR3 nucleotides: TGTGCCAGCAGTCTAACGGACAGACAGCCCCAGCATTTT. This chain joins TRBV6-5 and TRBJ1-5; D perhaps matches TRBD1 (6 bases). The germline V and J ends were trimmed by 5 bases and 7 bases, with 12 bases remaining between them. Per the germline V gene, CDR1 is MNHEY and CDR2 is SVGAGI. This CDR3 has 13 amino acids.

The chain joins TRBV29-1 to TRBJ1-1, with D maybe TRBD1 (6 bases). The CDR3 has 13 amino acids. V lost 5 bases and J lost 1, with 11 bases in between. Germline CDR1 is SQVTM and CDR2 is ANQGSEA. The CDR3 DNA follows: TGCAGCGTTAAGGGACACCCGAACACTGAAGCTTTCTTT. Amino acids: CSVKGHPNTEAFF.

The chain uses TRBV6-2 or TRBV6-3 and TRBJ1-2; D not certain. Germline CDR1 and CDR2: MNHEY and SVGEGT. With 2 bases removed from V and 8 bases from J, the gap between germline ends came to 6 bases. The length of the CDR3 is 11 residues. For the CDR3, the DNA is TGTGCCAGCAGTTACCCGCGGGGCTACACCTTC. Translation: CASSYPRGYTF.

V and J are TRBV5-1 and TRBJ2-5; D is perhaps TRBD2 (7 bases). The germline V gene has CDR1 SGHRS and CDR2 YFSETQ. This CDR3 is built from 16 residues. V lost 4 bases and J 7 bases, leaving 23 bases between the germline ends. The CDR3 reads CASSPGGGGLLGTQYF. The CDR3 DNA sequence: TGCGCCAGCAGCCCGGGTGGCGGGGGCCTTTTGGGGACCCAGTACTTC.

This clone was observed once. V usage is TRBV7-2 and J usage is TRBJ1-4; D is unclear. CDR3 length: 15 amino acids. CDR1 is SGHTA, CDR2 FQGNSA, per germline. V lost 5 bases and J lost 0, with 10 bases in between. CDR3 sequence: CASSARVATNEKLFF. CDR3 nucleotide sequence: TGTGCCAGCAGCGCCCGGGTCGCAACTAATGAAAAACTGTTTTTT.

The V gene is TRBV7-3, the J gene TRBJ1-2; maybe TRBD1 (5 bases). Trimming stripped 2 bases from V and 3 bases from J, with 16 bases between. This CDR3 is built from 16 residues. Germline-derived CDR1 and CDR2 are SGHTA and FQGTGA. The CDR3 bases are TGTGCCAGCAGCTTAGGTCCGAGAGGGGATGACTATGGCTACACCTTC. Translated: CASSLGPRGDDYGYTF.

V is TRBV4-1 and J is TRBJ2-1; a weak D match, TRBD2 (6 bases). V shed 0 bases and J shed 6 bases, with 9 bases lying between them. Germline V CDR1 and CDR2: MGHRA, YSYEKL. The CDR3 contains 14 residues. CDR3 loop: CASSQDPAGNEQFF. DNA for the CDR3: TGCGCCAGCAGCCAAGACCCAGCGGGCAATGAGCAGTTCTTC.

The J gene is TRBJ2-3, the V gene TRBV10-1; D possibly corresponds to TRBD1 (6 bases). The V end lost 6 bases, the J end lost 0 bases, and 13 bases lay between the germline ends. The length of the CDR3 is 15 residues. Germline lookup yields CDR1 WNHNN and CDR2 SYGVQD (reference sequence). CDR3 loop: CASRKGTTSTDTQYF. CDR3 DNA: TGCGCCAGCAGAAAAGGGACAACTAGCACAGATACGCAGTATTTT.

The chain couples TRBV27 to TRBJ2-7; 13 bases map to TRBD2. The CDR3 has 15 residues. V was pared by 0 bases and J by 5 bases, with 1 base of the junction left unmatched. Germline values: CDR1 MNHEY, CDR2 SMNVEV (reference sequence). The CDR3, as DNA: TGTGCCAGCAGTTTATCAGGACTAGCGGGAGACGAGCAGTACTTC. Translated: CASSLSGLAGDEQYF.